The clone carrying this T cell receptor (beta chain) was observed at least ten times. This CDR3 contains 13 residues. Deletions cut 6 bases from V and 7 bases from J, with 19 bases between. Germline CDR1 reads DFQATT; CDR2 reads SNEGSKA (reference sequence). For TCRbeta, the library was prepared with unique molecular identifiers. Via MiXCR, TCRdb re-called the PCR reads, giving one row per CDR3 protein. This table holds fewer than 750,000 distinct CDR3 sequences, more than 20% found once. The record originates from a study of T-cell reconstitution after alpha-beta-depleted transplantation in children.

J is TRBJ2-7 and V is TRBV20-1; D not resolved. The sequenced sample was PBMCs, mostly from graft donor cells, obtained 360 days after TCRalphabeta/CD19-depleted stem cell transplant. The receptor comes from a boy in the first two years of life who had a stem cell transplant for acute myeloid leukemia, so the T cells may come from the graft donor. CDR3 sequence reads: CSAHTHVPEEQYF. In nucleotides, the CDR3 is TGCAGTGCCCATACGCATGTGCCGGAAGAGCAGTACTTC.